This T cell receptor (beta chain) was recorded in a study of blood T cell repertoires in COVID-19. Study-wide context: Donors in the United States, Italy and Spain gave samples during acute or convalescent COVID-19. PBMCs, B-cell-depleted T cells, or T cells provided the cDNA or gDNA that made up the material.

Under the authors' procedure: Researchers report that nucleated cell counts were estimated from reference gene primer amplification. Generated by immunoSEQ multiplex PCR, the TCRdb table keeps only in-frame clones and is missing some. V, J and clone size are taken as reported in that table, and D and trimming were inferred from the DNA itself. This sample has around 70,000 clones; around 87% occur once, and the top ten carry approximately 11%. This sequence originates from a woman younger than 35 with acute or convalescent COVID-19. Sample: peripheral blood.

CDR3 residues: CASSVDAGSSYNEQFF. As DNA, the CDR3 is TGTGCCAGCAGCGTAGATGCGGGGAGCTCCTACAATGAGCAGTTCTTC. This chain uses TRBV9 with TRBJ2-1; TRBD2 might be the D (6 bases). Trimming took off 0 bases at V and 0 bases at J, with 10 bases between the two ends. Germline V lookup: CDR1 SGDLS, CDR2 YYNGEE. The CDR3 loop spans 16 amino acids.